The following is a T cell receptor (beta chain) sequence with its context. V dropped 5 bases and J dropped 2; count of bases not matched to a gene: 16. The germline V gene has CDR1 SEHNR and CDR2 FQNEAQ (reference sequence). The CDR3 is made up of 18 amino acids. The source of the sample is a study of blood T cell repertoires in COVID-19. Method: immunoSEQ multiplex PCR; TCRdb's copy keeps in-frame clones and lacks some. Here the sample spans 300,000 to 400,000 clones, roughly 90% being singletons. The sequenced sample was peripheral blood. This chain joins TRBV7-9 and TRBJ2-3; 7 nucleotides line up with TRBD2. This sequence originates from a man aged 25-45 years with COVID-19, enrolled during active disease. CDR3 nucleotide sequence: TGTGCCAGCAGCGCGCTTGCGGGGGAGCCCCCTAACACAGATACGCAGTATTTT. Translation: CASSALAGEPPNTDTQYF.